The 16 T cell receptor beta chains below come from one sample, sequenced in a study of blood T cell repertoires in COVID-19. TCRdb's copy holds only in-frame clones and misses some; the assay was immunoSEQ multiplex PCR. The sample contains around 340,000 clones, approximately 91% of which appear only once. The sequenced sample was PBMCs or T cells enriched from blood (not recorded which). The receptor source for this set is a woman in her 30s who had been exposed to COVID-19.

J is TRBJ2-7 and V is TRBV30; 8 bases align to TRBD2. Germline V gives CDR1 GTSNPN, CDR2 SVGIG (reference sequence). This CDR3 has 13 residues. Trimming took 3 bases from V and 3 from J; bases not matched to a gene: 4. The CDR3 bases are TGTGCCTGGAGCCGGGAGGGCCACTACGAGCAGTACTTC. Translation gives CAWSREGHYEQYF.

The chain combines TRBV28 with TRBJ2-3; D is possibly TRBD2 (6 bases). CDR1 MDHEN and CDR2 SYDVKM come from the germline V gene. Trimming left V 6 bases short and J 6 bases short, with 13 bases between. This CDR3 has 13 residues. The CDR3 bases are TGTGCCAGCAGCGGAGGGACGGGGGATACGCAGTATTTT. Translated: CASSGGTGDTQYF.

V usage is TRBV2 and J usage is TRBJ2-3; TRBD1 aligns across 10 bases. The ends lost 7 bases at V and 3 bases at J; junction bases unmatched: 4. The length of the CDR3 is 14 residues. Germline CDR1 is SNHLY and CDR2 is FYNNEI. The CDR3 DNA is TGTGCCAGCAATCGGGACAGGGGAACAGATACGCAGTATTTT. Amino acid sequence: CASNRDRGTDTQYF.

The gene calls are TRBV25-1 and TRBJ1-4, with D perhaps TRBD1 (6 bases). The germline V gene has CDR1 MGHDK and CDR2 SYGVNS. V lost 3 bases to trimming and J lost 4 bases, with 12 bases between them. The CDR3 sequence is 15 residues long. CDR3 sequence reads: CASSDPGTSNEKLFF. CDR3 coding DNA: TGTGCCAGCAGTGACCCGGGGACAAGTAATGAAAAACTGTTTTTT.

The gene calls are TRBV5-5 and TRBJ2-2; TRBD2 agrees at 12 bases. The CDR3 has 18 residues. Trimming cost V 0 bases and J 8 bases; bases outside gene matches: 11. The germline V gene encodes CDR1 SGHKS and CDR2 YYEKEE (reference sequence). The CDR3 DNA is TGTGCCAGCAGCTTGGGACTAGCGGGAGTCGGAGGTCGAGGGGAGCTGTTTTTT. This encodes CASSLGLAGVGGRGELFF.

The gene calls are TRBV28 and TRBJ1-1; the match to TRBD1 covers 9 bases. Germline lookup yields CDR1 MDHEN and CDR2 SYDVKM. The CDR3 sequence is 14 residues long. Germline trimming cut 5 bases from V and 10 bases from J; bases unmatched to any gene: 11. This CDR3 reads CASSPYDRGLRAFF. The CDR3 DNA follows: TGTGCCAGCAGTCCATATGACAGGGGGTTGCGAGCTTTCTTT.

The chain uses TRBV7-9 and TRBJ1-4, with 11 bases that match TRBD1. The CDR3 covers 14 residues. The V gene's germline CDR1 is SEHNR and CDR2 FQNEAQ (reference sequence). With 5 bases clipped from V and 8 bases from J, the junction kept 4 bases outside the gene matches. The CDR3 bases are TGTGCCAGCAGCAAGGACAGGGGGCGCGAAAAACTGTTTTTT. Protein: CASSKDRGREKLFF. Based on the CDR3 plus reference TRBV7-9 and TRBJ1-4, the full variable domain is DTGVSQNPRHKITKRGQNVTFRCDPISEHNRLYWYRQTLGQGPEFLTYFQNEAQLEKSRLLSDRFSAERPKGSFSTLEIQRTEQGDSAMYLCASSKDRGREKLFFGSGTQLSVL.

The chain recombines TRBV15 with TRBJ1-4; D is uncertain. CDR1 is LNHNV and CDR2 is YYDKDF in the germline V gene (reference sequence). Trimming shortened V by 1 base and J by 4 bases, and 10 bases separated the two germline ends. This CDR3 has 15 residues. CDR3 in DNA: TGTGCCACCAGCAGAGCTGGGAGGGATAATGAAAAACTGTTTTTT. Protein product: CATSRAGRDNEKLFF.

The chain recombines TRBV27 with TRBJ2-7; TRBD1 agrees at 7 bases. From germline, CDR1 is MNHEY and CDR2 SMNVEV (reference sequence). The length of the CDR3 is 15 residues. J gave up 3 bases and V 2 bases, and 7 bases lay outside the gene matches. The CDR3 protein is CASSLQGQLNYEQYF. CDR3 sequence (DNA): TGTGCCAGCAGTTTACAGGGACAGCTGAACTACGAGCAGTACTTC.

The CDR3 reads CASSLPGNGNTIYF. CDR3 DNA: TGTGCCAGCAGTTTACCGGGGAATGGAAACACCATATATTTT. This chain links TRBV28 with TRBJ1-3, with D hard to call. Germline V gene lookup returns CDR1 MDHEN and CDR2 SYDVKM. Trimming removed 2 bases from V and 3 bases from J, with 8 bases in between. The CDR3 sequence is 14 residues long. The variable domain in full, with the rest retrieved from reference TRBV28 and TRBJ1-3, is DVKVTQSSRYLVKRTGEKVFLECVQDMDHENMFWYRQDPGLGLRLIYFSYDVKMKEKGDIPEGYSVSREKKERFSLILESASTNQTSMYLCASSLPGNGNTIYFGEGSWLTVV.

This sequence joins TRBV6-5 and TRBJ1-5; TRBD1 matches at 10 bases. V lost 8 bases, J lost 2 bases, and 3 bases stayed unmatched. Germline-derived CDR1 and CDR2 are MNHEY and SVGAGI. The CDR3 loop spans 14 amino acids. The chain's CDR3 is CASRGTGGNQPQHF. For the CDR3, the DNA is TGTGCCAGCCGAGGGACAGGGGGCAATCAGCCCCAGCATTTT.

V and J are TRBV7-8 and TRBJ2-5; maybe TRBD2 (6 bases). The CDR3 covers 11 residues. V lost 11 bases, J lost 5 bases, and 12 bases lay in between. Germline V gene sequence: CDR1 SGHVS, CDR2 FQNEAQ. DNA for the CDR3: TGTGCCGCGGCCCGGGAGGAGACCCAGTACTTC. Protein sequence: CAAAREETQYF.

The CDR3 spells CASSEFDSPSYEQYF. CDR3 DNA sequence: TGCGCCAGCAGTGAGTTTGACTCGCCGTCCTACGAGCAGTACTTC. This chain connects TRBV10-1 to TRBJ2-7; D ambiguous. The CDR3 is made up of 15 amino acids. V was shortened by 1 base and J by 1 base, with 11 bases between the two germline ends. From germline, CDR1 is WNHNN and CDR2 SYGVQD (reference sequence).

This clone was detected only once. This chain links TRBV28 with TRBJ2-5, with D perhaps TRBD2 (6 bases). V was clipped by 4 bases and J by 3 bases, with 12 bases between them. The CDR3 is made up of 14 amino acids. The germline CDR1 and CDR2 sequences are MDHEN and SYDVKM. CDR3: CASSSEGPKETQYF. CDR3 coding DNA: TGTGCCAGCAGTTCGGAGGGGCCAAAAGAGACCCAGTACTTC.

The chain links TRBV15 to TRBJ1-5; tentatively, D is TRBD1 (5 bases). The CDR3 consists of 18 residues. Germline CDR1 reads LNHNV; CDR2 reads YYDKDF (reference sequence). V lost 1 base and J lost 1, with 17 bases in between. In DNA form, the CDR3 reads TGTGCCACCAGCAGAGCTAGCGACAGTTTGGGGAGCAATCAGCCCCAGCATTTT. Translation gives CATSRASDSLGSNQPQHF.

This chain connects TRBV7-3 to TRBJ2-1; D is possibly TRBD1 (5 bases). Trimming pared 3 bases from V and 6 bases from J, leaving 9 bases between. The CDR3 consists of 13 residues. Germline V gene data show CDR1 as SGHTA and CDR2 as FQGTGA. CDR3 nucleotides: TGTGCCAGCAGCTTGGGGCCGGGCAATGAGCAGTTCTTC. Its translation is CASSLGPGNEQFF.